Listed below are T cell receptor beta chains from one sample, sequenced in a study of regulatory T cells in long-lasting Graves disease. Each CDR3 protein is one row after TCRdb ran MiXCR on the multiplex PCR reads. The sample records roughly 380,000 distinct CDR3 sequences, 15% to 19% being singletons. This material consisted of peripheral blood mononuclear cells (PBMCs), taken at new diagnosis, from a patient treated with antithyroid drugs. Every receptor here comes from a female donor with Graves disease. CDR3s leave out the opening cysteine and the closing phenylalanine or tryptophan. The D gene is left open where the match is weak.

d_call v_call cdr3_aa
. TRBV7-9 ASSLAVKGRTYEQY
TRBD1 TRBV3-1 ASSPGTGEAF
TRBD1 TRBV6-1 ASSEVGDSYGYT
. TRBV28 ASSRQRGNTEAF
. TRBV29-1 SASDTSNYGYT
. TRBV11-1 ASSLLRLGETQY
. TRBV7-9 ASTSGGHGLFEETQY
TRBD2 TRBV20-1 SASSLAEYNEQF
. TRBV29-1 SVEEQGRDYEQY
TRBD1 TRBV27 ASSLSGQNYGYT
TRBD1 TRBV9 ASSTTGGINQPQH
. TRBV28 ASSTYWVAKRTDNEQF
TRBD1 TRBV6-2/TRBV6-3 ASSYSTRGRSEQF
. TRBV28 ASSVGGGGQAYEQY
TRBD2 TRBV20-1 SADARGGGGHTQY
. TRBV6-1 ASSHQGPRYEQY
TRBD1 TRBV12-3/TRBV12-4 ASSLTGASDQPQH
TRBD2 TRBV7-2 ASSPRTSGKVGNEQF
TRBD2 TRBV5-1 ASSFTGGDNEQF
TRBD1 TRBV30 AWSRQGYEQY
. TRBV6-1 ASSDGDSSNQPQH
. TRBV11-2 ASSLAYGGRIVDTQY
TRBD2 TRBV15 ATSPAGHSYEQY
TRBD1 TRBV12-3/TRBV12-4 ASSLPTGGAGELF
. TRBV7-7 ASSRRENTEAF
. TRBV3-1 ASSPRENTQY
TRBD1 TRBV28 ASSLLDRGLSYNEQF
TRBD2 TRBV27 ASSLSGLAGGTGELF
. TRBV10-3 AISEILGASEQF
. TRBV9 ASSVDDGRVVSEAF
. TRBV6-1 ASSPTPGYEQY